This TCR beta chain originates from a study of metastatic and nonmetastatic thyroid tumors. There were no patients who had received any treatment before thyroid surgery. CDR1 is SGHTA and CDR2 is FQGNSA in the germline V gene. The CDR3 is 15 residues long, ends included. A remark on this clone: Because it lacks the conserved phenylalanine or tryptophan at the end, this CDR3 is likely a read error. It is unclear where the CDR3 begins or ends on the DNA, so no DNA is shown, and the CDR3 is as TCRdb lists it.

Authors' analysis steps: The study built a papillary thyroid cancer distant-metastasis classifier from CDR3 differences across clinicopathological groups. TCRdb reprocessed the PCR reads via MiXCR. The authors' filters were not applied to this entry. This repertoire shows 29,000 or so clones, around 4% found once; its top ten account for roughly 21%. Material for sequencing was blood. This chain uses TRBV7-2 with TRBJ1-2; TRBD1, as called in the table, went unchecked against the DNA. The TCR was taken from a female donor with papillary thyroid cancer or a benign thyroid nodule (not recorded which). Some clones in this sample may be carry-over from other donors' samples. CDR3 sequence: CASSFTSGGYDGYTV.